This T cell receptor beta chain was captured in a study of blood T cell repertoires in COVID-19 (dated by TCRdb to the early 2020s). About the investigation overall: The collaborator samples originated in the United States, Italy and Spain and spanned the acute and convalescent phases of COVID-19. The prospective study material was composed of cDNA or gDNA derived from T cells, B-cell-depleted T cells, or PBMCs. The dataset comprised deeply sampled blood TCRbeta repertoires from subjects exposed to, actively infected with, or recovered from COVID-19. A freely available public database, intended as a resource for researchers studying the immune response to SARS-CoV-2, is where the repertoires were released. Samples came from the ongoing ImmuneRACE study (first 160 participants) plus 1,254 subjects from 6 global collaborators. The sample metadata nearly always contained a de-identified subject ID, COVID-19 status, age in years and sex. Where available, HLA class I and class II types were obtained from metadata supplied by the sample provider rather than from assay-based typing. Broad study findings and their caveats: The amount of clinical and demographic metadata varied by source and participant and was provided uncurated.

TCRbeta CDR3 regions were amplified from genomic DNA by means of the immunoSEQ Assay, a bias-controlled multiplex PCR. As for the authors' bioinformatics: Nucleated cell counts per sample were estimated from amplification of reference gene primers within the assay. To quantify the absolute abundance of each unique TCRbeta CDR3 rearrangement, sequence reads were collapsed and filtered. For each sample, productive Simpson clonality was calculated by taking the square root of Simpson's diversity index across productive rearrangements. The source is immuneACCESS, and TCRdb retained only in-frame sequences with V and J called. Part of the clones is not carried over; for the studies checked, unresolved V genes explain less than half of this, and the remainder is unexplained. That table is the source of V, J and clone size, and D and trimming were worked out from the DNA. The sample records 200,000 to 250,000 clones, roughly four fifths of which are singletons. Around 5% of the sample is held by the ten biggest clonotypes.

Looking up the germline V gene yields CDR1 SGHRS and CDR2 YFSETQ. Unmatched junction bases come to 5, with V trimmed by 3 bases and J by 1 base. The CDR3 measures 17 amino acids from cysteine to phenylalanine. Kept here is only the CDR3 DNA, which spans 51 bases and is read in frame from base 1. This clone was seen more than once but under ten times. Its cognate antigen has yet to be identified. No much larger clonotype is one base removed from it; base qualities were not supplied. Collaborating institutions collected whole blood in K2EDTA tubes following their own protocols. Collaborator samples were shipped for TCRbeta analysis as frozen whole blood, isolated PBMCs, or DNA extracted from either sample type.

Sequencing was done on a sample of peripheral blood. The chain was built from TRBV5-1 and TRBJ1-6; TRBD1 matches 9 bases in the middle. This receptor was identified in a woman between 70 and 85 years old with acute or convalescent COVID-19. The DNA reads TGCGCCAGCAGCTCGGAGACAGGGGGGTCCTATAATTCACCCCTCCACTTT. It specifies CASSSETGGSYNSPLHF.